Each of the 15 T cell receptor beta chains below was sequenced from the same sample in a study of cytomegalovirus exposure and HLA in healthy donors. It was with 60 Vbeta and 13 Jbeta primers that the PCR ran. The table came from immunoSEQ multiplex PCR; TCRdb's copy has only in-frame clones and leaves some out. The sample yields 200,000 to 250,000 clones, 60% to 80% seen once. Sequencing input: PBMCs. The source is a man between 18 and 29 years old in good health and CMV-seronegative.

The CDR3: CASRHQGGTGELFF. Written as DNA, the CDR3 is TGTGCCAGCAGGCACCAAGGGGGAACCGGGGAGCTGTTTTTT. The chain links TRBV11-1 to TRBJ2-2; possible D gene TRBD1, 6 bases. The CDR3 contains 14 residues. Trimming removed 6 bases from V and 5 bases from J, with 13 bases in between. Per germline, CDR1 SGHAT and CDR2 FQDESV (reference sequence). Full variable domain (rest looked up from reference TRBV11-1 and TRBJ2-2): EAEVAQSPRYKITEKSQAVAFWCDPISGHATLYWYRQILGQGPELLVQFQDESVVDDSQLPKDRFSAERLKGVDSTLKIQPAELGDSAMYLCASRHQGGTGELFFGEGSRLTVL.

This chain connects TRBV10-3 to TRBJ1-1; maybe TRBD1 (5 bases). Germline V gives CDR1 ENHRY, CDR2 SYGVKD. The V end was cut by 3 bases, the J end by 4 bases, with 21 bases between. The CDR3 has 17 amino acids. This CDR3 is CAISEYPAQGPSTEAFF. In nucleotides, the CDR3 is TGTGCCATCAGTGAATACCCCGCGCAGGGTCCCAGCACTGAAGCTTTCTTT.

CDR3 residues: CASSSSGLATYEQYF. CDR3 DNA: TGTGCCAGCAGCTCATCGGGACTAGCGACCTACGAGCAGTACTTC. The V call is TRBV13, the J call TRBJ2-7, with TRBD2 identical over 10 bases. V dropped 4 bases and J dropped 2; count of bases not matched to a gene: 5. Germline assignment: CDR1 PRHDT and CDR2 FYEKMQ (reference sequence). CDR3 length equals 15 residues.

The chain links TRBV27 to TRBJ2-7; 10 nucleotides match TRBD1. The V gene end was trimmed by 5 bases and the J gene end by 6 bases; junction bases not matched to a gene: 13. This CDR3 is built from 16 residues. CDR1 MNHEY and CDR2 SMNVEV come from the germline V gene (reference sequence). The CDR3 spells CASSPRPGDRGREQYF. For the CDR3, the DNA is TGTGCCAGCAGTCCTCGGCCGGGGGACAGGGGACGCGAGCAGTACTTC.

V and J are TRBV7-9 and TRBJ2-1; D is unresolved. This CDR3 region has 11 residues. Trimming left V 0 bases short and J 10 bases short, with 4 bases between. Germline V lookup: CDR1 SEHNR, CDR2 FQNEAQ (reference sequence). CDR3 protein: CASSLALEQFF. DNA for the CDR3: TGTGCCAGCAGCTTAGCACTAGAGCAGTTCTTC.

The J gene is TRBJ1-6, the V gene TRBV2, with D possibly TRBD1 on 6 matching bases. Germline CDR1 is SNHLY and CDR2 is FYNNEI. Trimming shortened V by 4 bases and J by 8 bases, and 15 bases separated the two germline ends. The CDR3 runs to 15 residues. DNA of the CDR3: TGTGCCAGCAGTGGAACACAGGGTTTTGATTCACCCCTCCACTTT. This encodes CASSGTQGFDSPLHF.

The chain is built from TRBV9 and TRBJ2-3; 9 bases are a match to TRBD2. The V gene's germline CDR1 is SGDLS and CDR2 YYNGEE. V lost 2 bases to trimming and J lost 0 bases; unmatched junction nucleotides: 7. CDR3 size: 17 residues. CDR3 sequence: CASSVTRLAESTDTQYF. CDR3 sequence (DNA): TGTGCCAGCAGCGTCACCCGACTAGCGGAGAGCACAGATACGCAGTATTTT.

The rearrangement joins TRBV2 to TRBJ1-5; a possible D gene is TRBD1 (6 bases). The CDR3 spans 15 residues. V was cut by 7 bases and J by 4 bases, with 17 bases left in between. Germline V gene lookup returns CDR1 SNHLY and CDR2 FYNNEI. CDR3 in DNA: TGTGCCAGCAAGGGGGACGAGGAGGCGAATCAGCCCCAGCATTTT. Its translation: CASKGDEEANQPQHF.

The chain carries TRBV21-1 and TRBJ1-1; TRBD1, the D gene given by the table, was not confirmed from the DNA. TRBV21-1 is deemed a pseudogene. The CDR3 extends over 14 amino acids. CDR3 DNA: TGTGCCAGCAGCAAGCGAGACAAGAACACTGAAGCTTTCTTT. Translating gives CASSKRDKNTEAFF.

The rearrangement joins TRBV6-4 to TRBJ2-1; TRBD2 aligns across 9 bases. Germline V gives CDR1 MRHNA, CDR2 SNTAGT. V shed 8 bases, J shed 6 bases, and the junction held 8 bases outside the gene matches. This CDR3 has 14 residues. The CDR3 sequence: CASRSGGNINEQFF. The CDR3, as DNA: TGTGCCAGCCGGAGCGGGGGGAACATCAATGAGCAGTTCTTC.

The genes are TRBV6-5 and TRBJ1-1; 7 bases line up with TRBD1. Per germline, CDR1 MNHEY and CDR2 SVGAGI. This CDR3 region has 15 residues. V was clipped by 6 bases and J by 0 bases; unmatched bases: 7. The CDR3 coding sequence is TGTGCCAGCAGCCCGGGACAGCACATGAACACTGAAGCTTTCTTT. Its translation is CASSPGQHMNTEAFF.

V gene TRBV14 combines with J gene TRBJ2-5, with TRBD2 as a possible D gene (6 bases). The V gene lost 4 bases and the J gene lost 7 bases, with 10 bases spanning the gap. Germline loops: CDR1 SGHDN, CDR2 FVKESK. This CDR3 region has 12 residues. For the CDR3, the DNA is TGTGCCAGCAGCCTTCAGGGAGGGACCCAGTACTTC. This gives the protein CASSLQGGTQYF.

This rearrangement joins TRBV28 to TRBJ1-1; D unclear. Trimming stripped 3 bases from V and 4 bases from J, with 12 bases between. Germline V gene lookup returns CDR1 MDHEN and CDR2 SYDVKM. This CDR3 contains 14 residues. The CDR3, as DNA: TGTGCCAGCAGTTTTCAGAGTGGAGGCACTGAAGCTTTCTTT. It encodes CASSFQSGGTEAFF. Filled out from reference TRBV28 and TRBJ1-1, the complete variable domain reads DVKVTQSSRYLVKRTGEKVFLECVQDMDHENMFWYRQDPGLGLRLIYFSYDVKMKEKGDIPEGYSVSREKKERFSLILESASTNQTSMYLCASSFQSGGTEAFFGQGTRLTVV.

The rearrangement links TRBV28 to TRBJ1-5; a weak D match, TRBD1 (6 bases). Per germline, CDR1 MDHEN and CDR2 SYDVKM. V was pared by 9 bases and J by 9 bases, with 15 bases between. The CDR3 length is 12 residues. The CDR3, as DNA: TGTGCCAGTAAGGGGGGGAAGCGGCCCCAGCATTTT. This codes for CASKGGKRPQHF.

This chain links TRBV19 with TRBJ1-5, with a weak D call TRBD1 (6 bases). CDR3 length: 16 amino acids. Trimming pared 4 bases from V and 3 bases from J, leaving 16 bases between. Germline V gene lookup returns CDR1 LNHDA and CDR2 SQIVND (reference sequence). The CDR3 is CASSTRQEYHNQPQHF. DNA of the CDR3: TGTGCCAGTAGTACCCGACAGGAGTACCACAATCAGCCCCAGCATTTT. The complete variable domain, with remaining parts taken from reference TRBV19 and TRBJ1-5, reads DGGITQSPKYLFRKEGQNVTLSCEQNLNHDAMYWYRQDPGQGLRLIYYSQIVNDFQKGDIAEGYSVSREKKESFPLTVTSAQKNPTAFYLCASSTRQEYHNQPQHFGDGTRLSIL.